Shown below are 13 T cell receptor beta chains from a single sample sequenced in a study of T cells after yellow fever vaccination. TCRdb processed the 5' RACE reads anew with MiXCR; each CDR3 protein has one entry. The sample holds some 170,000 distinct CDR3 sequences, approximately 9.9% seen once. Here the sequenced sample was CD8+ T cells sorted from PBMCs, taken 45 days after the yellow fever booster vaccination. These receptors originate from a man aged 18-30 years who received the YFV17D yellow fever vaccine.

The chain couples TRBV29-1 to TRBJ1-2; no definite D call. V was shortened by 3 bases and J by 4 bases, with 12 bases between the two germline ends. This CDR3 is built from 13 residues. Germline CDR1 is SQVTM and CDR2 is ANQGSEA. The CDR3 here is CSVEDPGRYGYTF. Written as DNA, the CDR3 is TGCAGCGTTGAGGATCCGGGCCGCTATGGCTACACCTTC. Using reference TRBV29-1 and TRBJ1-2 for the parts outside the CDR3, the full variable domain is SAVISQKPSRDICQRGTSLTIQCQVDSQVTMMFWYRQQPGQSLTLIATANQGSEATYESGFVIDKFPISRPNLTFSTLTVSNMSPEDSSIYLCSVEDPGRYGYTFGSGTRLTVV.

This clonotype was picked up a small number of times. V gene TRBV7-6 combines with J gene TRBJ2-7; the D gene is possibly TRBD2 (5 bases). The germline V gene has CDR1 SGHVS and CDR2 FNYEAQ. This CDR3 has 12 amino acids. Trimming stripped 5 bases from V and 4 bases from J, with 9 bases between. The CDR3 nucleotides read TGTGCCAGCAGCCCGGGATCTTACGAGCAGTACTTC. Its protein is CASSPGSYEQYF. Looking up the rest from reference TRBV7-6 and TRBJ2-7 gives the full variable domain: GAGVSQSPRYKVTKRGQDVALRCDPISGHVSLYWYRQALGQGPEFLTYFNYEAQQDKSGLPNDRFSAERPEGSISTLTIQRTEQRDSAMYRCASSPGSYEQYFGPGTRLTVT.

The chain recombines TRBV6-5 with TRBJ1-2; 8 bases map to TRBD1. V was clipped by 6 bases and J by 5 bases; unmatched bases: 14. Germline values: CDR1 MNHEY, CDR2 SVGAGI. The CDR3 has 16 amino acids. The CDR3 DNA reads TGTGCCAGCAGATTCTGGATTACAGGGGGAGGGTATGGCTACACCTTC. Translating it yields CASRFWITGGGYGYTF.

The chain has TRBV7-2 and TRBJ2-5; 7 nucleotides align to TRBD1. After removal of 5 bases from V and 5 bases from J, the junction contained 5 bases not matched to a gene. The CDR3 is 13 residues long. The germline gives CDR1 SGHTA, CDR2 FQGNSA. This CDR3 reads CASSPDRDETQYF. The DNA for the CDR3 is TGTGCCAGCAGCCCCGACAGGGACGAGACCCAGTACTTC. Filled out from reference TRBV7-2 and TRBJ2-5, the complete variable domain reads GAGVSQSPSNKVTEKGKDVELRCDPISGHTALYWYRQSLGQGLEFLIYFQGNSAPDKSGLPSDRFSAERTGGSVSTLTIQRTQQEDSAVYLCASSPDRDETQYFGPGTRLLVL.

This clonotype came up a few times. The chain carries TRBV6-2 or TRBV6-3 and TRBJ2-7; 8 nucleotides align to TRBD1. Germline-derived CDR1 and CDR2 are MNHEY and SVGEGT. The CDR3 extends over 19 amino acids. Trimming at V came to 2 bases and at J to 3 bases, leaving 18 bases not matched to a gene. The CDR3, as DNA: TGTGCCAGCAGTTACACGAGGGACAGGTCCTTCGTCCCCGACTACGAGCAGTACGTC. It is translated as CASSYTRDRSFVPDYEQYV.

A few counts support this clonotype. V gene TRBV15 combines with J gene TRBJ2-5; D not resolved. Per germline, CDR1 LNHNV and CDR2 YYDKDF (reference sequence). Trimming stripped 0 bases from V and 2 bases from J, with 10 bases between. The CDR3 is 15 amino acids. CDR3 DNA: TGTGCCACCAGCAGAGATTTGGCAGTACAAGAGACCCAGTACTTC. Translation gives CATSRDLAVQETQYF.

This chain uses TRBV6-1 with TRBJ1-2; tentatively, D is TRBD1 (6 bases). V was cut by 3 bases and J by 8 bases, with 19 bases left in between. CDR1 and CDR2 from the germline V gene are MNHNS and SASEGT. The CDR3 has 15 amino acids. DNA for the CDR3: TGTGCCAGCAGTGATCTCCCGGGGGCAACAGGGGGCTACACCTTC. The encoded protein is CASSDLPGATGGYTF.

The CDR3 bases are TGTGCCAGCAGCTTAGCGAGGGACTACCAAGAGACCCAGTACTTC. This codes for CASSLARDYQETQYF. The chain combines TRBV7-9 with TRBJ2-5, with D possibly matching TRBD2 (6 bases). The V and J ends lost 0 bases and 0 bases respectively, with 8 bases between them. Germline CDR1 and CDR2: SEHNR and FQNEAQ (reference sequence). The CDR3 spans 15 residues.

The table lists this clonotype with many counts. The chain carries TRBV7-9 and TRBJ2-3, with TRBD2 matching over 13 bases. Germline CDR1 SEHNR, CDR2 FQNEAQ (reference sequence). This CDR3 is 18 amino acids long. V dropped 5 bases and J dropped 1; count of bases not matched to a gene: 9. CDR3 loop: CASSRSGLAGSGTDTQYF. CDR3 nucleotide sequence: TGTGCCAGCAGCCGCTCGGGACTAGCGGGGAGCGGCACAGATACGCAGTATTTT. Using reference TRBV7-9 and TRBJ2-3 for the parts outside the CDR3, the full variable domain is DTGVSQNPRHKITKRGQNVTFRCDPISEHNRLYWYRQTLGQGPEFLTYFQNEAQLEKSRLLSDRFSAERPKGSFSTLEIQRTEQGDSAMYLCASSRSGLAGSGTDTQYFGPGTRLTVL.

The CDR3 DNA reads as TGCGCCAGCAGCCAAGGGACAGGGGTTTGGGAAAAACTGTTTTTT. It specifies CASSQGTGVWEKLFF. The gene calls are TRBV4-3 and TRBJ1-4; TRBD1 agrees at 9 bases. Germline V gene lookup returns CDR1 LGHNA and CDR2 YSLEER. The V and J ends lost 1 base and 8 bases, in that order; junction bases with no gene match: 5. The CDR3 runs to 15 residues.

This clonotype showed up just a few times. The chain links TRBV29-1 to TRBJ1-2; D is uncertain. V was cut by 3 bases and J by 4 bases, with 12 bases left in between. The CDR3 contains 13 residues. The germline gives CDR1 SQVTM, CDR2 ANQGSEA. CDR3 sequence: CSVEEERTYGYTF. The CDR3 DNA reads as TGCAGCGTTGAGGAGGAAAGGACCTATGGCTACACCTTC.

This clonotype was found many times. The CDR3 loop reads CSVELSRADVDGYTF. CDR3 in DNA: TGCAGCGTTGAACTTTCGCGGGCTGACGTTGATGGCTACACCTTC. The chain links TRBV29-1 to TRBJ1-2; D uncertain. The CDR3 runs to 15 residues. V lost 2 bases and J 6 bases, leaving 19 bases between the germline ends. The germline V gene has CDR1 SQVTM and CDR2 ANQGSEA. The full variable domain, rest sourced from reference TRBV29-1 and TRBJ1-2, is SAVISQKPSRDICQRGTSLTIQCQVDSQVTMMFWYRQQPGQSLTLIATANQGSEATYESGFVIDKFPISRPNLTFSTLTVSNMSPEDSSIYLCSVELSRADVDGYTFGSGTRLTVV.

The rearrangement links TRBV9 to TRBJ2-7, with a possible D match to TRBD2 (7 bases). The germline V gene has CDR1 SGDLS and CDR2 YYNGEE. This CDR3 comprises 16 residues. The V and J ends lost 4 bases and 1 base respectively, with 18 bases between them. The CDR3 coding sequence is TGTGCCAGCAGCACCGTAGGGGGGGACGGATCCTACGAGCAGTACTTC. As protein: CASSTVGGDGSYEQYF.